This T cell receptor (beta chain) originates from a study of T cell repertoires in cytomegalovirus infection. Study at large: Shared public TCR beta signatures pointed to both CMV infection and a matching HLA type. General study findings and limits: Dominating the ex vivo response were HLA-C-restricted CMV-specific TCR beta clonotypes. Based on cumulative public TCR beta family frequency, carriers of CMV plus the relevant HLA were identified.

A remark on this clonotype: Its target is unknown.

V was trimmed by 4 bases and J by 0 bases, leaving 12 bases between them. The V gene's germline CDR1 is LNHDA and CDR2 SQIVND (reference sequence). The CDR3 runs 15 residues. TCRdb reprocessed the reads via MiXCR and lists one record per CDR3 protein. This sample has hundreds of thousands of distinct CDR3 sequences; almost 30% occur once, and the top ten carry around 19%. The sample here was cultured PBMCs, taken from culture after CMV antigen stimulation. The rearrangement uses TRBV19 and TRBJ1-1; D is undetermined. The receptor was isolated from a human donor in good health (CMV status not recorded). Some clones in this sample may be carry-over from other donors' samples. Here the CDR3 reads CASSKERLMNTEAFF. The CDR3 DNA sequence: TGTGCCAGTAGTAAGGAACGACTCATGAACACTGAAGCTTTCTTT.